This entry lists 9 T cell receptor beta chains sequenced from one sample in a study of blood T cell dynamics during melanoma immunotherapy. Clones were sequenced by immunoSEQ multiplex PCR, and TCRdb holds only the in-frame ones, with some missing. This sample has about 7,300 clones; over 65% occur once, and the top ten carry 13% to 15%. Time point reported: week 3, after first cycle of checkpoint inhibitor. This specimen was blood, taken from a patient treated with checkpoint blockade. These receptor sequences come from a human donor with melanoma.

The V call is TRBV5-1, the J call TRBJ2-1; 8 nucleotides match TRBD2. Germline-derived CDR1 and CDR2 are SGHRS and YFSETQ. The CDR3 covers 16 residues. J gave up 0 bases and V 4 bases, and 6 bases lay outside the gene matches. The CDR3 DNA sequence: TGCGCCAGCAGCCCAGTAGCGGGGAGCTCCTACAATGAGCAGTTCTTC. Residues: CASSPVAGSSYNEQFF.

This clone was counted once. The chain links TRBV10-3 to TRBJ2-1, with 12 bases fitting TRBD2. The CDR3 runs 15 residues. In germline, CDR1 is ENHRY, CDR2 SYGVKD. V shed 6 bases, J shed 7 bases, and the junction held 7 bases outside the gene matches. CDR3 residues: CAIRTSGGTGNEQFF. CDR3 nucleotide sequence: TGTGCCATCAGAACTAGCGGGGGGACGGGGAATGAGCAGTTCTTC.

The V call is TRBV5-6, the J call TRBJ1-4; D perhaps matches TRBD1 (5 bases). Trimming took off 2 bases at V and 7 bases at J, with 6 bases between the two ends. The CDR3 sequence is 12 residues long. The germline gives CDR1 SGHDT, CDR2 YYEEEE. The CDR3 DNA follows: TGTGCCAGCAGCTTCGGGGGTGAAAAACTGTTTTTT. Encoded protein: CASSFGGEKLFF.

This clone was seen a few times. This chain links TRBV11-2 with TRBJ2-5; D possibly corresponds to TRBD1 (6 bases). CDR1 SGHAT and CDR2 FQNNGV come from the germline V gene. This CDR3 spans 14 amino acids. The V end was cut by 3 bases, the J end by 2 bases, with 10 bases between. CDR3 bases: TGTGCCAGCAGCTTCAGGGGCGAGCAAGAGACCCAGTACTTC. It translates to CASSFRGEQETQYF. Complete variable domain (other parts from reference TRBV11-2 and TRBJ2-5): EAGVAQSPRYKIIEKRQSVAFWCNPISGHATLYWYQQILGQGPKLLIQFQNNGVVDDSQLPKDRFSAERLKGVDSTLKIQPAKLEDSAVYLCASSFRGEQETQYFGPGTRLLVL.

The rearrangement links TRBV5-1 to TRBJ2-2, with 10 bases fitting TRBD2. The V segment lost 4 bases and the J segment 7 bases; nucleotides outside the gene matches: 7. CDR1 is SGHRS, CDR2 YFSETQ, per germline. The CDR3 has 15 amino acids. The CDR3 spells CASSALAGEFGELFF. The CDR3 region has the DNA TGCGCCAGCAGCGCCCTAGCGGGGGAATTCGGGGAGCTGTTTTTT.

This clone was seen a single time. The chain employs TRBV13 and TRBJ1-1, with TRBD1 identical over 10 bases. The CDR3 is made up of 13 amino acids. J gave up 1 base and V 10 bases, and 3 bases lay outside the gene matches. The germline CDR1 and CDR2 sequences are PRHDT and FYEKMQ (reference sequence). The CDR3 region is CATWDRGNTEAFF. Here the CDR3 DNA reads TGTGCCACCTGGGACAGGGGGAACACTGAAGCTTTCTTT. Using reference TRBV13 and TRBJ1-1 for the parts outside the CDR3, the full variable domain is AAGVIQSPRHLIKEKRETATLKCYPIPRHDTVYWYQQGPGQDPQFLISFYEKMQSDKGSIPDRFSAQQFSDYHSELNMSSLELGDSALYFCATWDRGNTEAFFGQGTRLTVV.

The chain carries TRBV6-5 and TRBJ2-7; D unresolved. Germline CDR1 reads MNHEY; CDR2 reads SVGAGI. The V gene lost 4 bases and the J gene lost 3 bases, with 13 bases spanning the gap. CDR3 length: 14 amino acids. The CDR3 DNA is TGTGCCAGCAGTTTTTTGACTTTCAGCTACGAGCAGTACTTC. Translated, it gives CASSFLTFSYEQYF.

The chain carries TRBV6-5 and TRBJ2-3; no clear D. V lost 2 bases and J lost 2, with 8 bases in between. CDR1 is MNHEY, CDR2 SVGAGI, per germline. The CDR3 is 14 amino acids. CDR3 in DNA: TGTGCCAGCAGTTACCTGAGTCCCACAGATACGCAGTATTTT. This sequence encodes CASSYLSPTDTQYF.

In DNA, the CDR3 is TGTGCCACCAGGGGGGTTGAAGCTTTCTTT. Translation: CATRGVEAFF. This chain links TRBV6-5 with TRBJ1-1, with 7 bases lining up with TRBD1. Per the germline V gene, CDR1 is MNHEY and CDR2 is SVGAGI. There are 10 residues in the CDR3. The V and J ends lost 10 bases and 7 bases, in that order; junction bases with no gene match: 3.